A selection of T cell receptor beta chains follows, all from one sample in a study of T cells expressing NK-cell markers. With the 5' RACE reads reprocessed, TCRdb shows one record per CDR3 protein and no DNA. Across about 380,000 distinct CDR3 sequences, the top ten clones capture roughly 5.2% of the sample. Sequencing was done on a sample of blood T cells: a sorted CD56 or NKG2C T cell subset, CD4+ or CD8+ T cells, or bulk PBMC T cells (not recorded which). These receptors originate from a man between 18 and 69 years old in good health. The CDR3 runs from the conserved cysteine through the conserved F or W.

>TRBV29-1|TRBJ1-4
CSVGQSNEKLFF
>TRBV27|TRBJ2-6
CASSFRAGANVLTF
>TRBV20-1|TRBJ2-7
CSARIPGQGPYEQYF
>TRBV11-2|TRBJ1-4
CASSRRTVDNEKLFF
>TRBV7-2|TRBJ2-5
CASSSQTRTSGETQYF
>TRBV20-1|TRBJ2-1
CSARGTRLAGSYNEQFF
>TRBV6-1|TRBJ1-3
CASARAGSGNTIYF
>TRBV11-2|TRBJ1-1
CASSRTGRRDTEAFF
>TRBV11-2|TRBJ2-3
CASSLDGLPTDTQYF
>TRBV5-1|TRBJ2-3
CASSTLAGVTDTQYF
>TRBV7-9|TRBJ1-1
CASSLTGTGGFGTEAFF
>TRBV5-1|TRBJ2-7
CASSLGGVGNYEQYF
>TRBV28|TRBJ2-7
CASSEAGTAYEQYF
>TRBV5-1|TRBJ1-2
CASSLAQGGGYTF
>TRBV21-1|TRBJ2-7
CASSSRGPEQYF
>TRBV19|TRBJ1-5
CAPPGAANNQPQHF
>TRBV7-8|TRBJ1-3
CASSYDSSSGNTIYF
>TRBV7-2|TRBJ1-6
CASSLAGGQSPLHF